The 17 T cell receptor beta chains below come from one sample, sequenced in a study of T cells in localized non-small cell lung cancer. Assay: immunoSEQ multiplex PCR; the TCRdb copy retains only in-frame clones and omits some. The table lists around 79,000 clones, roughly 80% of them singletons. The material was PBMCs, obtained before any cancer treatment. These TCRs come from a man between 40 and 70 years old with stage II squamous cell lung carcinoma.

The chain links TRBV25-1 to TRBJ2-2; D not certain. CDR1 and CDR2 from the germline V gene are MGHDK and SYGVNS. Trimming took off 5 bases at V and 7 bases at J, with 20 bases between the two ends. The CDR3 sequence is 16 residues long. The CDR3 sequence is CASSPDPGSKGGELFF. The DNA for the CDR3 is TGTGCCAGCAGTCCGGACCCTGGTTCAAAAGGCGGGGAGCTGTTTTTT.

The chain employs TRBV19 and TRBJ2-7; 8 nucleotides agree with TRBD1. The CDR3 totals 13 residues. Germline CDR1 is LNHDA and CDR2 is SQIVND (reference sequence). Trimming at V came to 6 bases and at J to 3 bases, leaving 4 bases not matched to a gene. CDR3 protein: CASSRTGIYEQYF. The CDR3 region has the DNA TGTGCCAGTAGCAGGACAGGGATCTACGAGCAGTACTTC.

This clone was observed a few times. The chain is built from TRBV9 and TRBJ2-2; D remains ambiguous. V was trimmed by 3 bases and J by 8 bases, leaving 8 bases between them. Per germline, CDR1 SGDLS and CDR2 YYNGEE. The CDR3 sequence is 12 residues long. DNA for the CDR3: TGTGCCAGCAGCGCTGAGGTGGGGGAGCTGTTTTTT. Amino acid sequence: CASSAEVGELFF.

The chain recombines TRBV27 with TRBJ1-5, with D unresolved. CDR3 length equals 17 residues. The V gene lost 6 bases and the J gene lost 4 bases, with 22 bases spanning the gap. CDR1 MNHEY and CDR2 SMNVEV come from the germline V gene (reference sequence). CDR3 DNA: TGTGCCAGCAGCCTAAACGTCCTTAACATTGGGAATCAGCCCCAGCATTTT. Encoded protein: CASSLNVLNIGNQPQHF.

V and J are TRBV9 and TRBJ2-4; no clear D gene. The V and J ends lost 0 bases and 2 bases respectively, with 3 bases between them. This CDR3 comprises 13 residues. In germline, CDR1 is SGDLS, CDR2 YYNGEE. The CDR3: CASSVDPKNIQYF. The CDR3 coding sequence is TGTGCCAGCAGCGTAGATCCCAAAAACATTCAGTACTTC.

The CDR3 is CASSLYRTGRPNEKLFF. As DNA, the CDR3 is TGTGCCAGCAGTCTGTATCGGACAGGAAGGCCTAATGAAAAACTGTTTTTT. This sequence joins TRBV28 and TRBJ1-4; 7 bases line up with TRBD1. Unmatched junction bases numbered 12, after V lost 5 bases and J lost 3 bases. CDR1 and CDR2 (germline): MDHEN, SYDVKM. The CDR3 runs 17 residues. Looking up the rest from reference TRBV28 and TRBJ1-4 gives the full variable domain: DVKVTQSSRYLVKRTGEKVFLECVQDMDHENMFWYRQDPGLGLRLIYFSYDVKMKEKGDIPEGYSVSREKKERFSLILESASTNQTSMYLCASSLYRTGRPNEKLFFGSGTQLSVL.

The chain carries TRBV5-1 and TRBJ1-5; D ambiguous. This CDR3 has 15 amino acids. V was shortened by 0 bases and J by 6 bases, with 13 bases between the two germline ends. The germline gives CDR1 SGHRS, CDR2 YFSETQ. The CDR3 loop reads CASSLGRGNSQPQHF. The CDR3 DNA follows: TGCGCCAGCAGCTTGGGTCGGGGAAACAGTCAGCCCCAGCATTTT.

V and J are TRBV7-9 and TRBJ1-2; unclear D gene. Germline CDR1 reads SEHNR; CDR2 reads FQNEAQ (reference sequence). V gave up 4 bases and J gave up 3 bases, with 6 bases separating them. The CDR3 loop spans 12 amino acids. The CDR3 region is CASSSIYYGYTF. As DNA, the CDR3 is TGTGCCAGCAGCTCCATATACTATGGCTACACCTTC.

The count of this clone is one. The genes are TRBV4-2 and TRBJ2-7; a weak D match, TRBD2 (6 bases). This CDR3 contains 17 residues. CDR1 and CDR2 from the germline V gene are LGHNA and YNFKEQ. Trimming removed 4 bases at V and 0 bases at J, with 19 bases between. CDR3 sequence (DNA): TGTGCCAGCAGCCGGACCGGGACTCTTCAGATCTCCTACGAGCAGTACTTC. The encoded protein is CASSRTGTLQISYEQYF.

CDR3 amino acids: CASSLFGGTGRQETQYF. DNA for the CDR3: TGTGCCAGCAGTTTATTCGGCGGGACTGGGCGCCAAGAGACCCAGTACTTC. The V gene is TRBV28, the J gene TRBJ2-5; tentative D call: TRBD2 (6 bases). The germline V gene encodes CDR1 MDHEN and CDR2 SYDVKM. V lost 1 base and J 1 base, leaving 16 bases between the germline ends. CDR3 length: 17 residues.

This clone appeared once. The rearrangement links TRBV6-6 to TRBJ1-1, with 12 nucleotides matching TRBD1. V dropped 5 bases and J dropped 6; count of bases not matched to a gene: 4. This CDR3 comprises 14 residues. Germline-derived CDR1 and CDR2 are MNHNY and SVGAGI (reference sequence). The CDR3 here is CASSRDRGQAEAFF. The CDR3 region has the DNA TGTGCCAGCAGTCGGGACAGGGGGCAAGCTGAAGCTTTCTTT.

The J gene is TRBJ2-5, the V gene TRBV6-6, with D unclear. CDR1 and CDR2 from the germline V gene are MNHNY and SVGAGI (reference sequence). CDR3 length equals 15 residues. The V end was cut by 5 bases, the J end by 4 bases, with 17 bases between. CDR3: CASSPPLGWGETQYF. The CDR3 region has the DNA TGTGCCAGCAGTCCCCCTTTGGGGTGGGGAGAGACCCAGTACTTC.

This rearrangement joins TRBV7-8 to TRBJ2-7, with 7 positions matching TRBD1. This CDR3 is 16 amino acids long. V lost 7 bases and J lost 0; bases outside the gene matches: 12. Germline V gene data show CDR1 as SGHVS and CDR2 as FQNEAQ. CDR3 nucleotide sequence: TGTGCCAGCACCTACCCGGACAGGAAAAGCTCCTACGAGCAGTACTTC. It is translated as CASTYPDRKSSYEQYF.

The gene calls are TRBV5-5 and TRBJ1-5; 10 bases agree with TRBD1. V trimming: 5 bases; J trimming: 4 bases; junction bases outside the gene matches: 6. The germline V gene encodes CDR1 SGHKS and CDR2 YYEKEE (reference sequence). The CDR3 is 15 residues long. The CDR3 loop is CASRRDRGGNQPQHF. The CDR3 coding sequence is TGTGCCAGCAGGAGGGACAGGGGTGGGAATCAGCCCCAGCATTTT.

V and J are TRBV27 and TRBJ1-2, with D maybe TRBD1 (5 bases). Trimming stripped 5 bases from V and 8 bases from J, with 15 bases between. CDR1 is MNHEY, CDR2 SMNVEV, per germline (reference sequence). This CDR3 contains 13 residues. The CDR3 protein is CASSLGGVGGYTF. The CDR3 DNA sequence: TGTGCCAGCAGTCTCGGGGGGGTGGGCGGCTACACCTTC.

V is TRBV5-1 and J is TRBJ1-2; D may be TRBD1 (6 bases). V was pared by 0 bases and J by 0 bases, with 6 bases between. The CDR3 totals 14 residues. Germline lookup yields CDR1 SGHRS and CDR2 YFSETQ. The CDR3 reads CASSLGQANYGYTF. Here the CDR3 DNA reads TGCGCCAGCAGCTTGGGACAGGCTAACTATGGCTACACCTTC. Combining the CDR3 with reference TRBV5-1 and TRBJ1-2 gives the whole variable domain KAGVTQTPRYLIKTRGQQVTLSCSPISGHRSVSWYQQTPGQGLQFLFEYFSETQRNKGNFPGRFSGRQFSNSRSEMNVSTLELGDSALYLCASSLGQANYGYTFGSGTRLTVV.

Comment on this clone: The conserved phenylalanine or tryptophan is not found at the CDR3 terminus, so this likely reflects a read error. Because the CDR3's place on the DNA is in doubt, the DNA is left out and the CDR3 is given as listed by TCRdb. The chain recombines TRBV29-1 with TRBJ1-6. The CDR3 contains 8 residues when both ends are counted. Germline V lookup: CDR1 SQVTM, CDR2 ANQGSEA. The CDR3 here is CSVASPLV.